The 16 T cell receptor beta chains below all came from one sample that was sequenced in a study of T cell repertoires in ileal Crohn's disease. Produced via immunoSEQ multiplex PCR; TCRdb's table is partial and in-frame only. The sample shows 14,000 or so clones, over 60% of them seen only once. The sequenced sample consisted of ileal tissue. These receptors were collected from an adult with Crohn's disease.

The V call is TRBV25-1, the J call TRBJ2-7, with 9 nucleotides matching TRBD1. Per the germline V gene, CDR1 is MGHDK and CDR2 is SYGVNS. The V and J ends lost 3 bases and 5 bases, in that order; junction bases with no gene match: 8. The CDR3 sequence is 15 residues long. The CDR3 is CASSDTTGGRNEQYF. DNA for the CDR3: TGTGCCAGCAGTGACACCACAGGGGGCAGGAACGAGCAGTACTTC.

The rearrangement links TRBV12-5 to TRBJ2-7, with D possibly TRBD1 on 6 matching bases. This CDR3 is 14 amino acids long. CDR1 and CDR2 from the germline V gene are LGHNT and FRNRAP. V was pared by 8 bases and J by 0 bases, with 14 bases between. Here the CDR3 DNA reads TGTGCTAGTTCCCGGGACACCAGCTCCTACGAGCAGTACTTC. It codes for CASSRDTSSYEQYF.

The chain is built from TRBV4-2 and TRBJ1-3, with 8 nucleotides matching TRBD1. The CDR3 is 17 residues long. The ends lost 0 bases at V and 0 bases at J; junction bases unmatched: 4. Germline V gene lookup returns CDR1 LGHNA and CDR2 YNFKEQ. The CDR3 region is CASSQDGTGYSGNTIYF. CDR3 DNA: TGTGCCAGCAGCCAAGATGGGACAGGCTACTCTGGAAACACCATATATTTT.

CDR3 amino acids: CASSGASGRGSYEQYF. The CDR3 DNA is TGTGCCAGCAGTGGAGCAAGTGGAAGGGGCTCCTACGAGCAGTACTTC. The gene calls are TRBV2 and TRBJ2-7, with D perhaps matching TRBD1 (5 bases). The germline V and J ends were trimmed by 4 bases and 0 bases, with 16 bases remaining between them. The CDR3 is 16 amino acids. Germline CDR1 reads SNHLY; CDR2 reads FYNNEI.

The V gene is TRBV5-1, the J gene TRBJ1-3, with TRBD1 matching over 7 bases. The CDR3 length is 16 residues. From germline, CDR1 is SGHRS and CDR2 YFSETQ. Trimming at V came to 0 bases and at J to 9 bases, leaving 12 bases not matched to a gene. CDR3 sequence reads: CASSLGDRTFGGTIYF. The CDR3 nucleotides are TGCGCCAGCAGCTTGGGGGACAGAACATTCGGAGGCACCATATATTTT.

This chain joins TRBV25-1 and TRBJ1-2; the match to TRBD1 covers 7 bases. The J segment lost 5 bases and the V segment lost 5 bases, leaving 11 bases of the junction unmatched. The CDR3 runs 15 residues. The germline V gene encodes CDR1 MGHDK and CDR2 SYGVNS. The DNA of the CDR3 is TGTGCCAGCAGTCTTGGCAGGGGGAAAAATTATGGCTACACCTTC. Its translation: CASSLGRGKNYGYTF.

The chain combines TRBV9 with TRBJ2-3, with TRBD2 matching 7 bases. Germline-derived CDR1 and CDR2 are SGDLS and YYNGEE. The trim removed 0 bases at V and 7 bases at J, leaving 14 bases unmatched. This CDR3 spans 17 amino acids. CDR3: CASSVGVFAGEGNTQYF. The CDR3 nucleotides read TGTGCCAGCAGCGTAGGGGTGTTTGCGGGGGAAGGAAATACGCAGTATTTT.

The chain employs TRBV6-1 and TRBJ2-7; D might be TRBD1 (5 bases). The germline V and J ends were trimmed by 1 base and 3 bases, with 13 bases remaining between them. In germline, CDR1 is MNHNS, CDR2 SASEGT. This CDR3 is built from 15 residues. DNA of the CDR3: TGTGCCAGCAGTGAAGGGGCAGGGTTCCACTACGAGCAGTACTTC. As protein: CASSEGAGFHYEQYF.

This chain connects TRBV5-6 to TRBJ2-7; D possibly corresponds to TRBD1 (5 bases). V lost 2 bases and J lost 7, with 7 bases in between. Per the germline V gene, CDR1 is SGHDT and CDR2 is YYEEEE. CDR3 length: 11 residues. The CDR3 protein is CASSFRVEQYF. In nucleotides, the CDR3 is TGTGCCAGCAGCTTCAGGGTTGAGCAGTACTTC.

The J gene is TRBJ2-2, the V gene TRBV4-2; 11 bases are a match to TRBD1. With V trimmed by 0 bases and J by 5 bases, 8 bases remained unmatched. The CDR3 runs to 18 residues. In germline, CDR1 is LGHNA, CDR2 YNFKEQ. The CDR3 coding sequence is TGTGCCAGCAGCCAAGACCCCCCAGGGACAGGGGGTACCGGGGAGCTGTTTTTT. Translating it yields CASSQDPPGTGGTGELFF.

In this sample, this clone turned up a few times. The gene calls are TRBV11-1 and TRBJ1-2, with D unresolved. The V gene's germline CDR1 is SGHAT and CDR2 FQDESV (reference sequence). This CDR3 comprises 13 residues. The ends were cut back, 3 bases at V and 6 bases at J, with 11 bases in the middle. The CDR3 sequence: CASSFSGEDGYTF. The DNA for the CDR3 is TGTGCCAGCAGCTTCTCCGGGGAGGATGGCTACACCTTC. Using reference TRBV11-1 and TRBJ1-2 for the parts outside the CDR3, the full variable domain is EAEVAQSPRYKITEKSQAVAFWCDPISGHATLYWYRQILGQGPELLVQFQDESVVDDSQLPKDRFSAERLKGVDSTLKIQPAELGDSAMYLCASSFSGEDGYTFGSGTRLTVV.

The chain combines TRBV7-9 with TRBJ2-1; D may be TRBD1 (6 bases). Germline values: CDR1 SEHNR, CDR2 FQNEAQ (reference sequence). The V and J ends lost 2 bases and 7 bases respectively, with 15 bases between them. There are 15 residues in the CDR3. CDR3 region: CASSLSGTWGNEQFF. CDR3 sequence (DNA): TGTGCCAGCAGCTTATCCGGGACATGGGGGAATGAGCAGTTCTTC.

This sequence joins TRBV19 and TRBJ2-1, with D possibly matching TRBD2 (7 bases). Germline CDR1 is LNHDA and CDR2 is SQIVND (reference sequence). CDR3 length: 18 amino acids. V was pared by 2 bases and J by 2 bases, with 19 bases between. CDR3 sequence (DNA): TGTGCCAGTAGTATAAGGGGCGGGGGCCGCTCTGCCTACAATGAGCAGTTCTTC. Its protein is CASSIRGGGRSAYNEQFF.

The rearrangement joins TRBV7-2 to TRBJ1-6, with D maybe TRBD1 (6 bases). The CDR3 is 16 residues long. The V and J ends lost 5 bases and 0 bases respectively, with 11 bases between them. Germline V gene data show CDR1 as SGHTA and CDR2 as FQGNSA. CDR3 in amino acids: CASSLDRSSYNSPLHF. The CDR3 region has the DNA TGTGCCAGCAGCCTCGACAGGAGCTCCTATAATTCACCCCTCCACTTT.

The chain employs TRBV2 and TRBJ2-5, with 7 bases matching TRBD1. Germline V gene sequence: CDR1 SNHLY, CDR2 FYNNEI. Trimming cost V 8 bases and J 2 bases; bases outside gene matches: 2. This CDR3 has 12 residues. CDR3: CASRDRQETQYF. CDR3 nucleotide sequence: TGTGCCAGCCGGGACAGACAAGAGACCCAGTACTTC.

The chain employs TRBV30 and TRBJ2-7; 8 bases are shared with TRBD2. CDR3 length: 14 residues. V trimming: 4 bases; J trimming: 3 bases; junction bases outside the gene matches: 8. Germline V lookup: CDR1 GTSNPN, CDR2 SVGIG (reference sequence). As DNA, the CDR3 is TGTGCCTGGAAAAGAGGGACTAGATTCTACGAGCAGTACTTC. Translation gives CAWKRGTRFYEQYF.